The source of this T cell receptor (beta chain) is a study of blood T cells in healthy people across ages. Study-wide results and limits: Roughly linearly, TCR beta diversity per million T cells fell as age increased. There was no known CMV status for donors, so expanded clonotype changes were possibly confounded.

This clonotype has just a few counts. Its antigen is unidentified. Per the germline V gene, CDR1 is SGHNT and CDR2 is YYREEE (reference sequence). The CDR3 covers 15 residues. The junction had 5 bases not matched to a gene; V was cut back by 3 bases and J by 2 bases. Combining a sample-barcoded 5' primer with a J-beta primer mix, a second PCR ran for roughly 6 to 12 cycles. Every cDNA molecule carried a tag from a template-switch adaptor bearing 12 random nucleotides. Every sample gave at least 2.5 million paired-end reads containing CDR3. TCRdb fed the 5' RACE reads into MiXCR, producing one record per CDR3 protein. The table lists approximately 1.5 million distinct CDR3 sequences, roughly 43% of them singletons.

The gene calls are TRBV5-4 and TRBJ2-5, with TRBD1 matching 9 bases. The TCR sequence derives from a woman aged 18-35 years in good health. The sequenced sample was blood. CDR3 loop: CASSSGTGRQETQYF. The CDR3 coding sequence is TGTGCCAGCAGCTCAGGGACAGGGAGACAAGAGACCCAGTACTTC.